Below are 21 T cell receptor beta chains sequenced from a single sample in a study of graft-versus-host responses after intestinal transplantation. No cognate antigen is known for these TCRs. Sequencing was performed with immunoSEQ multiplex PCR; in TCRdb, only in-frame clones are kept and a portion is missing. Of over 100,000 clones in the sample, 95% were seen once. The material sequenced was unstimulated CD8+ T cells sorted from spleen or lymph node cells, taken before intestinal transplant. The receptors derive from a human donor who received an intestinal transplant.

This sequence joins TRBV28 and TRBJ1-5; possible D gene TRBD1, 5 bases. The germline gives CDR1 MDHEN, CDR2 SYDVKM. Trimming cost V 3 bases and J 5 bases, with 14 bases left between them. The CDR3 length is 15 residues. DNA of the CDR3: TGTGCCAGCAGTTTTGGGCTAGGGGTTTATCAGCCCCAGCATTTT. Its translation is CASSFGLGVYQPQHF.

The chain carries TRBV2 and TRBJ1-5; possibly TRBD1 for D (5 bases). The CDR3 covers 15 residues. Germline V gene sequence: CDR1 SNHLY, CDR2 FYNNEI. V lost 6 bases, J lost 2 bases, and 14 bases lay in between. Written as DNA, the CDR3 is TGTGCCAGCAGGCAGGGCGGGGGAGGCAATCAGCCCCAGCATTTT. Amino acids: CASRQGGGGNQPQHF. Full variable domain (outside the CDR3, taken from reference TRBV2 and TRBJ1-5): EPEVTQTPSHQVTQMGQEVILRCVPISNHLYFYWYRQILGQKVEFLVSFYNNEISEKSEIFDDQFSVERPDGSNFTLKIRSTKLEDSAMYFCASRQGGGGNQPQHFGDGTRLSIL.

This chain uses TRBV30 with TRBJ2-7; maybe TRBD2 (7 bases). The CDR3 spans 14 residues. In germline, CDR1 is GTSNPN, CDR2 SVGIG (reference sequence). Trimming removed 2 bases at V and 5 bases at J, with 16 bases between. CDR3 protein: CAWSLGQGRDEQYF. The CDR3 DNA reads TGTGCCTGGAGTTTGGGGCAGGGGAGGGACGAGCAGTACTTC.

The chain employs TRBV11-2 and TRBJ1-1; 7 bases agree with TRBD1. The V gene's germline CDR1 is SGHAT and CDR2 FQNNGV. This CDR3 has 14 amino acids. V was pared by 8 bases and J by 2 bases, with 8 bases of the junction left unmatched. The CDR3 is CASREGQYNTEAFF. CDR3 bases: TGTGCCAGCCGCGAGGGACAGTATAACACTGAAGCTTTCTTT.

This chain links TRBV7-3 with TRBJ2-1; 7 bases map to TRBD1. CDR1 and CDR2 (germline): SGHTA, FQGTGA. With 0 bases clipped from V and 6 bases from J, the junction kept 8 bases outside the gene matches. The CDR3 has 16 residues. CDR3 residues: CASSLTRPQGLNEQFF. The CDR3 DNA follows: TGTGCCAGCAGCTTAACCAGGCCACAGGGGCTCAATGAGCAGTTCTTC. Full variable domain (remainder filled in from reference TRBV7-3 and TRBJ2-1): GAGVSQTPSNKVTEKGKYVELRCDPISGHTALYWYRQSLGQGPEFLIYFQGTGAADDSGLPNDRFFAVRPEGSVSTLKIQRTERGDSAVYLCASSLTRPQGLNEQFFGPGTRLTVL.

The rearrangement links TRBV19 to TRBJ2-7; no reliable D call. V was trimmed by 3 bases and J by 3 bases, leaving 3 bases between them. The CDR3 contains 11 residues. Germline assignment: CDR1 LNHDA and CDR2 SQIVND (reference sequence). The CDR3 spells CASSMGYEQYF. Here the CDR3 DNA reads TGTGCCAGTAGTATGGGCTACGAGCAGTACTTC.

The J gene is TRBJ2-7, the V gene TRBV4-3, with a weak D call TRBD1 (6 bases). This CDR3 is 16 amino acids long. V lost 0 bases to trimming and J lost 1 base, with 13 bases between them. Germline V gene sequence: CDR1 LGHNA, CDR2 YSLEER. CDR3 coding DNA: TGCGCCAGCAGCCAAGATACGGCAGGGGTATCCTACGAGCAGTACTTC. Amino acid sequence: CASSQDTAGVSYEQYF.

The chain links TRBV11-2 to TRBJ2-7, with TRBD2 matching 7 bases. V lost 5 bases, J lost 4 bases, and 11 bases stayed unmatched. This CDR3 is 15 amino acids long. The germline V gene has CDR1 SGHAT and CDR2 FQNNGV. Here the CDR3 reads CASSQRPGLSYEQYF. In DNA form, the CDR3 reads TGTGCCAGCAGCCAGAGGCCGGGACTAAGTTACGAGCAGTACTTC.

This clone is labeled as medium-sized (0.01 to 0.1%). V and J are TRBV5-5 and TRBJ2-5, with D possibly matching TRBD2 (6 bases). Trimming shortened V by 3 bases and J by 2 bases, and 20 bases separated the two germline ends. The CDR3 loop spans 17 amino acids. Looked up from germline, CDR1 is SGHKS and CDR2 is YYEKEE (reference sequence). This chain's CDR3 is CASSWGWSSTRQETQYF. CDR3 nucleotide sequence: TGTGCCAGCAGCTGGGGTTGGTCCTCGACTAGGCAAGAGACCCAGTACTTC. Complete variable domain (other parts from reference TRBV5-5 and TRBJ2-5): DAGVTQSPTHLIKTRGQQVTLRCSPISGHKSVSWYQQVLGQGPQFIFQYYEKEERGRGNFPDRFSARQFPNYSSELNVNALLLGDSALYLCASSWGWSSTRQETQYFGPGTRLLVL.

V is TRBV27 and J is TRBJ2-6; no definite D call. This CDR3 comprises 16 residues. Germline CDR1 and CDR2: MNHEY and SMNVEV (reference sequence). The V end lost 2 bases, the J end lost 0 bases, and 8 bases lay between the germline ends. The CDR3, as DNA: TGTGCCAGCAGTTTAGTTTTTATCTCTGGGGCCAACGTCCTGACTTTC. Translated: CASSLVFISGANVLTF.

Details on this clone: This CDR3 fails to terminate in the conserved phenylalanine or tryptophan, so it likely reflects a read error. The CDR3 is CASSVGAGNTYEQYL. The CDR3, as DNA: TGTGCCAGCAGCGTAGGAGCGGGTAACACCTACGAGCAGTACCTC. The chain uses TRBV9 and TRBJ2-7; possibly TRBD2 for D (6 bases). V gave up 0 bases and J gave up 2 bases, with 12 bases separating them. The CDR3 is 15 residues long. Germline lookup yields CDR1 SGDLS and CDR2 YYNGEE.

The rearrangement uses TRBV27 and TRBJ2-7, with 11 bases that match TRBD2. Germline V gene lookup returns CDR1 MNHEY and CDR2 SMNVEV (reference sequence). Germline trimming cut 3 bases from V and 4 bases from J; bases unmatched to any gene: 5. The CDR3 is made up of 15 amino acids. The chain's CDR3 is CASSLGTSGSYEQYF. The CDR3 nucleotides are TGTGCCAGCAGTTTGGGTACTAGCGGGAGTTACGAGCAGTACTTC.

The chain links TRBV30 to TRBJ2-2; no firm D call. Trimming pared 4 bases from V and 6 bases from J, leaving 18 bases between. Germline V gives CDR1 GTSNPN, CDR2 SVGIG (reference sequence). The CDR3 is 15 amino acids. The CDR3 reads CAWKAPSARAGELFF. The CDR3 region has the DNA TGTGCCTGGAAGGCTCCCTCCGCTAGGGCCGGGGAGCTGTTTTTT.

Comment on this clone: This same CDR3 is encoded by further DNA sequences in the sample. V gene TRBV28 combines with J gene TRBJ2-7; 7 bases agree with TRBD1. CDR1 and CDR2 from the germline V gene are MDHEN and SYDVKM. The trim removed 4 bases at V and 4 bases at J, leaving 4 bases unmatched. CDR3 size: 13 residues. For the CDR3, the DNA is TGTGCCAGCAGTTCAGACAGGGCATACGAGCAGTACTTC. The encoded protein is CASSSDRAYEQYF.

With regard to this clone: One end of the junction fails to match germline, which may point to a read error. The gene calls are TRBV7-8 and TRBJ1-3, with D unclear. The CDR3 extends over 15 amino acids. CDR1 SGHVS and CDR2 FQNEAQ come from the germline V gene. The CDR3: CASTLGYGSGNTIYF. In DNA, the CDR3 is TGTGCCAGCACCTTAGGTTACGGCTCTGGAAACACCATATATTTT.

The count of this clone is one. V gene TRBV28 combines with J gene TRBJ1-3; TRBD1 is a possible D gene (5 bases). The CDR3 has 14 amino acids. Germline V gene sequence: CDR1 MDHEN, CDR2 SYDVKM. V was shortened by 2 bases and J by 4 bases, with 9 bases between the two germline ends. The CDR3 region is CASSLGREGNTIYF. CDR3 bases: TGTGCCAGCAGTTTAGGCAGGGAGGGAAACACCATATATTTT.

Only one count was recorded for this clone. V usage is TRBV9 and J usage is TRBJ2-1, with D tentatively TRBD2 (6 bases). The V gene lost 0 bases and the J gene lost 8 bases, with 9 bases spanning the gap. The CDR3 has 13 amino acids. From germline, CDR1 is SGDLS and CDR2 YYNGEE. CDR3 residues: CASSVAERDEQFF. The CDR3 coding sequence is TGTGCCAGCAGCGTAGCTGAGCGGGATGAGCAGTTCTTC.

V gene TRBV6-4 combines with J gene TRBJ2-5; weak D call: TRBD2 (6 bases). Deletions cut 3 bases from V and 3 bases from J, with 14 bases between. CDR3 length: 15 amino acids. Germline-derived CDR1 and CDR2 are MRHNA and SNTAGT. The CDR3 coding sequence is TGTGCCAGCAGTGAAGGGAGGTCAGCAAAAGAGACCCAGTACTTC. This codes for CASSEGRSAKETQYF.

The CDR3 protein is CASSPIIPGLEGDTDTQYF. The CDR3 DNA is TGTGCCAGCAGTCCCATAATCCCAGGACTAGAGGGAGACACAGATACGCAGTATTTT. The chain employs TRBV28 and TRBJ2-3; TRBD2 agrees at 7 bases. The trim removed 5 bases at V and 2 bases at J, leaving 19 bases unmatched. The CDR3 is 19 amino acids. The germline CDR1 and CDR2 sequences are MDHEN and SYDVKM.

The V gene is TRBV20-1, the J gene TRBJ2-7; D is perhaps TRBD1 (6 bases). This CDR3 is built from 11 residues. V gave up 6 bases and J gave up 6 bases, with 12 bases separating them. Germline assignment: CDR1 DFQATT and CDR2 SNEGSKA (reference sequence). The CDR3 reads CSAQQGSEQYF. CDR3 nucleotide sequence: TGCAGTGCCCAACAGGGTTCCGAGCAGTACTTC.

This chain uses TRBV28 with TRBJ2-2, with 9 bases lining up with TRBD1. Germline V CDR1 and CDR2: MDHEN, SYDVKM. The ends lost 2 bases at V and 3 bases at J; junction bases unmatched: 7. The CDR3 consists of 17 residues. CDR3 loop: CASSLHHRTGDTGELFF. Written as DNA, the CDR3 is TGTGCCAGCAGTTTACACCATCGGACAGGGGACACCGGGGAGCTGTTTTTT.